The T cell receptor (beta chain) under discussion was sequenced for a study of CXCR3-negative and CXCR3-positive naive CD8 T cells. Study results and limitations: Hydrophobicity was higher for TRB CDR3s found in CXCR3-positive naive cells than in CXCR3-negative naive cells. Cryopreserved cells partially lost CXCR3 expression, and fresh PBMCs were used in most assays.

The authors prepared UMI-labeled TRB cDNA libraries by 5' RACE. TCRdb re-called the 5' RACE reads and catalogs CDR3 proteins one per entry, DNA excluded. The sample features about 63,000 distinct CDR3 sequences, with roughly 4.4% in its top ten. Details on this clonotype: What it recognizes is unknown.

The CDR3 runs 13 residues. Germline lookup yields CDR1 DFQATT and CDR2 SNEGSKA (reference sequence). The specimen was naive CXCR3+ CD8+ T cells from blood. As for subset: CD45RO-CCR7+CD27+CD95- naive CD8+ T cells expressing CXCR3 (TNR3+). This chain connects TRBV20-1 to TRBJ2-5; without DNA, the TCRdb call of TRBD1 cannot be checked. The clonotype comes from a human donor in good health. Some clones in this sample may be carry-over from other donors' samples. CDR3: CSARQTGQETQYF.